This T cell receptor (beta chain) was sequenced during a study of CD8+CD57+ T cells in acquired aplastic anemia. Germline V gene lookup returns CDR1 SGHVS and CDR2 FNYEAQ. Trimming took 6 bases from V and 2 from J, leaving 2 bases between them. The CDR3 length is 10 residues. Sequencing involved patients with CD8+CD57+ cell expansion previously shown by flow cytometry. It was genomic DNA that served as the template for profiling TCR beta VDJ and CDR3. From the reads, TCRdb called clonotypes with MiXCR, one entry per CDR3 protein. The repertoire includes some 92,000 distinct CDR3 sequences, around two thirds of them detected once, and 55% to 65% sits in the top ten.

The specimen sequenced was sorted CD4+, CD8+, or CD8+CD57+ T cells (not recorded which) from PBMCs. The chain is built from TRBV7-6 and TRBJ2-7, with D hard to call. The clonotype originates from a human donor with aplastic anemia. This CDR3 is CASRTYEQYF. The CDR3 DNA reads as TGTGCCAGCAGGACCTACGAGCAGTACTTC.